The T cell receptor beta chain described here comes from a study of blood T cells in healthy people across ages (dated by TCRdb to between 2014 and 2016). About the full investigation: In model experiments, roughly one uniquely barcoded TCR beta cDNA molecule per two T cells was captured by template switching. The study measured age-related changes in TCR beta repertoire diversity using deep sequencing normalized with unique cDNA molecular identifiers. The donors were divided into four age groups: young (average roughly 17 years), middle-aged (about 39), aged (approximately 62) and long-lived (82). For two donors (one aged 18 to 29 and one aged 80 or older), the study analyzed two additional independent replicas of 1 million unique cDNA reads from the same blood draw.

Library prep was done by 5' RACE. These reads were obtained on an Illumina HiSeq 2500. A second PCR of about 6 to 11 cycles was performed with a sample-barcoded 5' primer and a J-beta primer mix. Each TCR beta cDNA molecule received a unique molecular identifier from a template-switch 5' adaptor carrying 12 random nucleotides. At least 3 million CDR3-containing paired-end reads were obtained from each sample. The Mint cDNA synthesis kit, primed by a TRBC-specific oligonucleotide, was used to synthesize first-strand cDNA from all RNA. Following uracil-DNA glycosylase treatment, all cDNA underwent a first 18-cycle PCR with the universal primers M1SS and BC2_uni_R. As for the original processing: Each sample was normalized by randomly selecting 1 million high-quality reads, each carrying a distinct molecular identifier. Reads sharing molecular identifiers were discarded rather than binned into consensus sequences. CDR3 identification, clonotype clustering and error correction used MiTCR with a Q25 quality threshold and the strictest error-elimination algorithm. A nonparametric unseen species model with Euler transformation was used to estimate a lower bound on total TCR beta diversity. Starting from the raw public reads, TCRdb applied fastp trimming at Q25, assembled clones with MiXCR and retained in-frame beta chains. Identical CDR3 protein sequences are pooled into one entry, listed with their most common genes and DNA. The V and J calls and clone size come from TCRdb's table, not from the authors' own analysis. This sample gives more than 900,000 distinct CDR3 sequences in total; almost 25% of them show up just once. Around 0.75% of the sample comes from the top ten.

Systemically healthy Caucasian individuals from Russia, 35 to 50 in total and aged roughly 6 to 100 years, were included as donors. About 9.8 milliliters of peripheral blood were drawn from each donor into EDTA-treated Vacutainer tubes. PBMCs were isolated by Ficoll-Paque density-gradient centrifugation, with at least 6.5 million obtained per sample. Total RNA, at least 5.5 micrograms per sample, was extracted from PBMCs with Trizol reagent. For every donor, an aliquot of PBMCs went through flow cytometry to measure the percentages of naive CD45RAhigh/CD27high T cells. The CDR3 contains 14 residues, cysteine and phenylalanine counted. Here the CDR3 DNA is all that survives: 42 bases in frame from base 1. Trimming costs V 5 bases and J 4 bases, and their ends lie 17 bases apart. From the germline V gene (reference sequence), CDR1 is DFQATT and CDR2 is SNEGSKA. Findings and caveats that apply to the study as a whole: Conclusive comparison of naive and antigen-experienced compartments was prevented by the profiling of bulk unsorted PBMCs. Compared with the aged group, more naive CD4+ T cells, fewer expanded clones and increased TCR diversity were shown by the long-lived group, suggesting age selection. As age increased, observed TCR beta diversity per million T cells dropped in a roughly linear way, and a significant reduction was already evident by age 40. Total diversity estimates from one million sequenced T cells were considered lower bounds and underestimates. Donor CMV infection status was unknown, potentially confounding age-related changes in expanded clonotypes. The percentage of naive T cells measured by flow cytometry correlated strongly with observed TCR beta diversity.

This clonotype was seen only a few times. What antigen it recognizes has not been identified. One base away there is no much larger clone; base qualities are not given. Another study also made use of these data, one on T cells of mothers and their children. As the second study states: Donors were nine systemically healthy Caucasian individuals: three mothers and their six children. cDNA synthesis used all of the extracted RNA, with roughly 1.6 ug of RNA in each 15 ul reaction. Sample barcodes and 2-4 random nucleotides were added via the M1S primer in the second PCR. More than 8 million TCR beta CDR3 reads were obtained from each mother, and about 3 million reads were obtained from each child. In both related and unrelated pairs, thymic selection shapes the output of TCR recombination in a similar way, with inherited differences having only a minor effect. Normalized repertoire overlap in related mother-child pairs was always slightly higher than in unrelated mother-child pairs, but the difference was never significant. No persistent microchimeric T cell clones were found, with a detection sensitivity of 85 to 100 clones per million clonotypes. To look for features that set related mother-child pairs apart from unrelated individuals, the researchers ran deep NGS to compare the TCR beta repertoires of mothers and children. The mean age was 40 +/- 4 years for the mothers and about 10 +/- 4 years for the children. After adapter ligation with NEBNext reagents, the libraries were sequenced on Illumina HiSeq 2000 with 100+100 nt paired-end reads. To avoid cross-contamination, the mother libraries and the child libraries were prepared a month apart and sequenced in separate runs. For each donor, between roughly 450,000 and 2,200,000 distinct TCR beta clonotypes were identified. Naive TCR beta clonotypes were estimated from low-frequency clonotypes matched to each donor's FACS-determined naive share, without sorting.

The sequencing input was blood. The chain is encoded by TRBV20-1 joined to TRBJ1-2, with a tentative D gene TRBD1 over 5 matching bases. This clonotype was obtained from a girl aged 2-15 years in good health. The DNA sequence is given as TGCAGTGCTGCCCAAGGGGAGGATGCCTATGGCTACACCTTC. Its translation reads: CSAAQGEDAYGYTF.